The next 5 T cell receptor beta chains were all read from a single sample in a study of blood T cell repertoires in COVID-19. Assay: immunoSEQ multiplex PCR; the TCRdb copy retains only in-frame clones and omits some. The sample contains about 200,000 clones, more than 60% of which appear only once. Sequencing was performed on peripheral blood. The receptors come from a man aged 45 to 65 who had recovered from COVID-19.

The chain has TRBV5-1 and TRBJ2-3, with 11 bases fitting TRBD1. Per germline, CDR1 SGHRS and CDR2 YFSETQ. V lost 4 bases, J lost 6 bases, and 4 bases stayed unmatched. The CDR3 has 14 amino acids. CDR3 coding DNA: TGCGCCAGCAGCGGGACAGGGGGTTTGGATACGCAGTATTTT. It translates to CASSGTGGLDTQYF.

The rearrangement joins TRBV19 to TRBJ1-2, with 9 bases matching TRBD1. V was clipped by 6 bases and J by 4 bases; unmatched bases: 9. The germline V gene has CDR1 LNHDA and CDR2 SQIVND (reference sequence). The CDR3 loop spans 15 amino acids. The CDR3 reads CASRLAGQGSYGYTF. CDR3 sequence (DNA): TGTGCCAGTAGGTTAGCTGGACAGGGGAGCTATGGCTACACCTTC. Complete variable domain (other parts from reference TRBV19 and TRBJ1-2): DGGITQSPKYLFRKEGQNVTLSCEQNLNHDAMYWYRQDPGQGLRLIYYSQIVNDFQKGDIAEGYSVSREKKESFPLTVTSAQKNPTAFYLCASRLAGQGSYGYTFGSGTRLTVV.

This clone occurred a few times. The V call is TRBV7-3, the J call TRBJ2-7; 7 positions agree with TRBD1. The ends lost 5 bases at V and 0 bases at J; junction bases unmatched: 19. The CDR3 runs to 19 residues. CDR1 is SGHTA, CDR2 FQGTGA, per germline. This CDR3 reads CASSTPGTDIEFTSYEQYF. In DNA, the CDR3 is TGTGCCAGCAGCACCCCCGGGACAGATATCGAATTTACCTCCTACGAGCAGTACTTC.

This chain uses TRBV28 with TRBJ2-7; 10 bases agree with TRBD1. The CDR3 loop spans 16 amino acids. CDR1 and CDR2 (germline): MDHEN, SYDVKM. V lost 7 bases, J lost 4 bases, and 13 bases stayed unmatched. The DNA of the CDR3 is TGTGCCAGCACCATATCCTCCGGGACAGGGGAGTACGAGCAGTACTTC. It translates to CASTISSGTGEYEQYF.

J is TRBJ1-2 and V is TRBV11-2; a weak D match, TRBD1 (6 bases). Trimming stripped 5 bases from V and 8 bases from J, with 18 bases between. Germline V gene sequence: CDR1 SGHAT, CDR2 FQNNGV. The CDR3 consists of 14 residues. The CDR3 reads CASSTVGGANGYTF. The CDR3 DNA follows: TGTGCCAGCAGCACCGTGGGGGGGGCGAACGGCTACACCTTC.